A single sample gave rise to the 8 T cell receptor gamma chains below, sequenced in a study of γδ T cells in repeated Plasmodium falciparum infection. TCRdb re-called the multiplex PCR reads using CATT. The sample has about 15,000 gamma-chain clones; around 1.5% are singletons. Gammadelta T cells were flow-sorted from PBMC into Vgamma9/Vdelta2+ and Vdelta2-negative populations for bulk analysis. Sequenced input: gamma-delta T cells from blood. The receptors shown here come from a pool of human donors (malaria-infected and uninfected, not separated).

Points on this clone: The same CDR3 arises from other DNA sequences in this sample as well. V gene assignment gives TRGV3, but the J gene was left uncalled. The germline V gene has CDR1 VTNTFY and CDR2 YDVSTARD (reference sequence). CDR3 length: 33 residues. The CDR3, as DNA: TGTGCCACCTGGGACAGGCAGGGGAATTATTATAAGAAACTCTTGGCAGTGGAACAACACCTGTTGTCACAGGTAAGTATCGGAAGAATACAACATTTC. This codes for CATWDRQGNYYKKLLAVEQHLLSQVSIGRIQHF.

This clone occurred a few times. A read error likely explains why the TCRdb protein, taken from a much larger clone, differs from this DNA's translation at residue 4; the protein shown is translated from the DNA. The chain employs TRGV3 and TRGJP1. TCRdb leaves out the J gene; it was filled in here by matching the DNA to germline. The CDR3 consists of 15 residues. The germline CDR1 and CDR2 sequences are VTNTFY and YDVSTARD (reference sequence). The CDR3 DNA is TGTGCCACCCGGGACAGGCCCCCCACTGGTTGGTTCAAGATATTT. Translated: CATRDRPPTGWFKIF.

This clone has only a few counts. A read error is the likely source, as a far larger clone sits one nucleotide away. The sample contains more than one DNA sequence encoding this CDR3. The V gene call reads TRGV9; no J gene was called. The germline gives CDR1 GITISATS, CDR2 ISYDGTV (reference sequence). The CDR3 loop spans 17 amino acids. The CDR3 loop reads CALWIKFPHTTGWFKIF. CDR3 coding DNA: TGTGCCTTGTGGATCAAATTCCCTCATACCACTGGTTGGTTCAAGATATTC.

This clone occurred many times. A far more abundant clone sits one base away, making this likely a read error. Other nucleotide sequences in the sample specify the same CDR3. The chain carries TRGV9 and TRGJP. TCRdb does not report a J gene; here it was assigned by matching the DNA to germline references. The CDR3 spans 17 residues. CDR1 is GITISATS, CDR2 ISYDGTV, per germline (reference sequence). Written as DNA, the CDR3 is TGTGCCCTGTGGGAGGTGATTCTAGAGTTGGGCAAAAAAATCAAGGTATTT. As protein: CALWEVILELGKKIKVF.

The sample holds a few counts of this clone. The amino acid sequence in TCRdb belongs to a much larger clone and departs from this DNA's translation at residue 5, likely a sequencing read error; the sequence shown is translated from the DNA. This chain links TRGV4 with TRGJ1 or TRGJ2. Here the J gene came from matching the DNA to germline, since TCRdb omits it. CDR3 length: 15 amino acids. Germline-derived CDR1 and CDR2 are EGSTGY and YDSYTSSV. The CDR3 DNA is TGTGCCACCTGGGGTGGGCCGTGGGATTATTATAAGAAACTCTTT. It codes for CATWGGPWDYYKKLF.

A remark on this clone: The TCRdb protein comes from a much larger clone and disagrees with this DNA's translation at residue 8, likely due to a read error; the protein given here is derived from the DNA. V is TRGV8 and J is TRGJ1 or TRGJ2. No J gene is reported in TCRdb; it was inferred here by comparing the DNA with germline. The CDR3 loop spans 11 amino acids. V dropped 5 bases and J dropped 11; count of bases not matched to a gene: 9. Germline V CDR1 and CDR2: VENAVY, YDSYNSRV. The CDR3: CATWALVEKLF. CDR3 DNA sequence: TGTGCCACCTGGGCCTTGGTTGAGAAACTCTTT.

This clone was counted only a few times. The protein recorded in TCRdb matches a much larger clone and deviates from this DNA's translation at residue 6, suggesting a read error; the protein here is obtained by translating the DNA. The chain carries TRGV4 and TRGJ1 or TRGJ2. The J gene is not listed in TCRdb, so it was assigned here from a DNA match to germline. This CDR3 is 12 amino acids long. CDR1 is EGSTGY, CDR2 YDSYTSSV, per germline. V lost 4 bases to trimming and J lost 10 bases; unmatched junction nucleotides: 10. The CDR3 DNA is TGTGCCACCTGGGACAAGTTGAGAAAGAAACTCTTT. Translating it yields CATWDKLRKKLF.

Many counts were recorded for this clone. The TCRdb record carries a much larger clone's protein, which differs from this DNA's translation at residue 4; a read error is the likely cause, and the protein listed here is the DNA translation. The CDR3 DNA sequence: TGTGCCACCCGGGACGCTCGGGGTTATAAGAAACTCTTT. Its translation is CATRDARGYKKLF. The V call is TRGV2, the J call TRGJ1 or TRGJ2. TCRdb supplies no J gene; here it was assigned by aligning the nucleotide sequence to germline. Germline values: CDR1 EGSNGY, CDR2 YDSYNSKV. The CDR3 totals 13 residues.